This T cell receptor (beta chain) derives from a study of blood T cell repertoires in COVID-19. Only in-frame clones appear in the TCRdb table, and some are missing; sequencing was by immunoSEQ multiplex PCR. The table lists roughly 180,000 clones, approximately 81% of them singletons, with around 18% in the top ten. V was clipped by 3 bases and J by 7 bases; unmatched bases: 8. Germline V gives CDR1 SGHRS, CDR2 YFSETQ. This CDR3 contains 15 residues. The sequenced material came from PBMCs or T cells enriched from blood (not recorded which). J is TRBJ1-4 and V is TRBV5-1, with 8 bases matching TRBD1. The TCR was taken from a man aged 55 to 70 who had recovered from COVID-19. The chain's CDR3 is CASSSQGAESEKLFF. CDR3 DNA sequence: TGCGCCAGCAGCTCCCAGGGGGCTGAGAGTGAAAAACTGTTTTTT. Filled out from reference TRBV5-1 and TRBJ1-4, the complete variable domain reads KAGVTQTPRYLIKTRGQQVTLSCSPISGHRSVSWYQQTPGQGLQFLFEYFSETQRNKGNFPGRFSGRQFSNSRSEMNVSTLELGDSALYLCASSSQGAESEKLFFGSGTQLSVL.